The clone carrying this TCR beta chain was detected only once. As processed by the authors: Estimates of nucleated cell counts were drawn from the amplification of reference gene primers. Clones were read by immunoSEQ multiplex PCR, and TCRdb kept only the in-frame ones, dropping some. That table gives V, J and clone size, and the DNA gave D and trimming. Found here are about 110,000 clones, approximately 86% of them singletons; the top ten hold 0.88%. This sample is drawn from a study of blood T cell repertoires in COVID-19. Background on the study: Donors in the United States, Italy and Spain gave samples during acute or convalescent COVID-19.

The CDR3 contains 15 residues. Germline V gives CDR1 SEHNR, CDR2 FQNEAQ (reference sequence). The V gene lost 1 base and the J gene lost 0 bases, with 8 bases spanning the gap. What was sequenced was peripheral blood. The J gene is TRBJ2-3, the V gene TRBV7-9; perhaps TRBD2 as D (6 bases). This receptor was taken from a woman aged 50 to 65 with active or convalescent COVID-19. The CDR3 loop is CASSLGGDSTDTQYF. The CDR3 nucleotides read TGTGCCAGCAGCTTAGGGGGGGACAGCACAGATACGCAGTATTTT.